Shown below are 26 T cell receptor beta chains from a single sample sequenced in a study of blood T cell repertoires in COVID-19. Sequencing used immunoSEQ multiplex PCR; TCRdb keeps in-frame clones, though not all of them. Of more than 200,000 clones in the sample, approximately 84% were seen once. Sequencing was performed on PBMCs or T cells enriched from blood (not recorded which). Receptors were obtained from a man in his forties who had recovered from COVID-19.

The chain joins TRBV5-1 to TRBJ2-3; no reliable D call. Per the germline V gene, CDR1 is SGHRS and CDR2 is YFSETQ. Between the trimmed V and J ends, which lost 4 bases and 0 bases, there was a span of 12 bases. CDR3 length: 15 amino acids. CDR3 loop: CASSADDGSTDTQYF. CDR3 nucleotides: TGCGCCAGCAGCGCGGATGACGGGAGCACAGATACGCAGTATTTT. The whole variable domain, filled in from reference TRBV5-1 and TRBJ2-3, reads KAGVTQTPRYLIKTRGQQVTLSCSPISGHRSVSWYQQTPGQGLQFLFEYFSETQRNKGNFPGRFSGRQFSNSRSEMNVSTLELGDSALYLCASSADDGSTDTQYFGPGTRLTVL.

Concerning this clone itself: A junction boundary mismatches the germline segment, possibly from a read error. This chain's CDR3 is CASREPGQLDHGAF. For the CDR3, the DNA is TGCGCCAGCAGAGAACCGGGACAGCTAGACCACGGTGCCTTC. The gene calls are TRBV5-1 and TRBJ1-2, with 7 bases aligning to TRBD1. The CDR3 is 14 amino acids. Germline lookup yields CDR1 SGHRS and CDR2 YFSETQ.

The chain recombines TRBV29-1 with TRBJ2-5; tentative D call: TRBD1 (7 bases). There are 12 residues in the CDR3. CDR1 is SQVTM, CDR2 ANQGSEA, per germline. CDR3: CSARGAQETQYF. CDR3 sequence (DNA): TGCAGTGCCAGGGGGGCCCAAGAGACCCAGTACTTC.

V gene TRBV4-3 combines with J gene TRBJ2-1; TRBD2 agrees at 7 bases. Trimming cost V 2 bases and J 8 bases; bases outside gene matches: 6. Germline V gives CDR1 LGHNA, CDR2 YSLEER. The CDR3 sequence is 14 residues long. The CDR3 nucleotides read TGCGCCAGCAGCCAAATCCCCGCGGGAGATGAGCAGTTCTTC. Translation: CASSQIPAGDEQFF.

The CDR3 loop reads CASSQAGQGPGYTF. CDR3 sequence (DNA): TGTGCCAGCAGCCAAGCGGGACAGGGACCCGGCTACACCTTC. This rearrangement joins TRBV14 to TRBJ1-2, with TRBD1 identical over 9 bases. The germline gives CDR1 SGHDN, CDR2 FVKESK. The length of the CDR3 is 14 residues. Trimming took 1 base from V and 8 from J; bases not matched to a gene: 5.

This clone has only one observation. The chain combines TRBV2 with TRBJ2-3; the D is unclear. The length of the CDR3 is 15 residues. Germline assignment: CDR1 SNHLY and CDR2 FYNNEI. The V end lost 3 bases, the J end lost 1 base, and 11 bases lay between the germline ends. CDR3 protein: CASSDLGVGTDTQYF. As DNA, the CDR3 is TGTGCCAGCAGTGATCTAGGAGTCGGCACAGATACGCAGTATTTT. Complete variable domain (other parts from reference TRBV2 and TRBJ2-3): EPEVTQTPSHQVTQMGQEVILRCVPISNHLYFYWYRQILGQKVEFLVSFYNNEISEKSEIFDDQFSVERPDGSNFTLKIRSTKLEDSAMYFCASSDLGVGTDTQYFGPGTRLTVL.

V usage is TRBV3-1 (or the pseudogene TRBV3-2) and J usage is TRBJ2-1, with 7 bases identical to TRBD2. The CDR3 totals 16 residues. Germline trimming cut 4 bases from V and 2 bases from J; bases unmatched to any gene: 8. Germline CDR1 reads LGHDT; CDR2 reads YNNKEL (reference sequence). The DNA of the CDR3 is TGTGCCAGCAGCCGGTTTGCGGGAGTGGCCTACAATGAGCAGTTCTTC. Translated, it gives CASSRFAGVAYNEQFF.

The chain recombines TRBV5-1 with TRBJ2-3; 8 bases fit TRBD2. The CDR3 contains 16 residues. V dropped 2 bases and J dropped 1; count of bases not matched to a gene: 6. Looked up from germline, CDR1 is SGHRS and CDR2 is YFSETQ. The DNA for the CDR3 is TGCGCCAGCAGCTTCCCCTTAGCGGGGCGCACAGATACGCAGTATTTT. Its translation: CASSFPLAGRTDTQYF.

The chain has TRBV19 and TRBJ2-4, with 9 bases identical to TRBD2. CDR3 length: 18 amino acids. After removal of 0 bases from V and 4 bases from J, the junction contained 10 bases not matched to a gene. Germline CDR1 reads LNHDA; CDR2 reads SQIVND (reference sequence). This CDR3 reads CASSIDRGGRAVKNIQYF. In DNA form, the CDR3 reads TGTGCCAGTAGTATAGATCGGGGCGGGAGGGCCGTGAAAAACATTCAGTACTTC.

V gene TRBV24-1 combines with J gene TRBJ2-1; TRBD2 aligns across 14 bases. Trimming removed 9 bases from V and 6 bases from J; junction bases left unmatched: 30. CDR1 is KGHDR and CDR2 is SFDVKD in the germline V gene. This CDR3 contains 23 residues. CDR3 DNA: TGTGCCACCCCCGGACCCTTGACAGGGGAAGGGACTAGCGGGAGTAGCGGGAGCAATGAGCAGTTCTTC. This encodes CATPGPLTGEGTSGSSGSNEQFF.

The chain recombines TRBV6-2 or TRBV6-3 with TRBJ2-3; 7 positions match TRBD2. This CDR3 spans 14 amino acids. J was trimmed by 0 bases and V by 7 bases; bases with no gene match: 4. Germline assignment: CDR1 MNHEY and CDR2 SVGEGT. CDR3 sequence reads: CASNPGGSTDTQYF. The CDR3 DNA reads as TGTGCCAGCAACCCGGGAGGCAGCACAGATACGCAGTATTTT.

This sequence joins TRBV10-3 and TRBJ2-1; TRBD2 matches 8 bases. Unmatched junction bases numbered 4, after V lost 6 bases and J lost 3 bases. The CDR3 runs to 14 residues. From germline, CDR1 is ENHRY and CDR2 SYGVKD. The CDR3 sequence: CAIRTTSDYNEQFF. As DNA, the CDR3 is TGTGCCATCAGAACGACTAGCGACTACAATGAGCAGTTCTTC.

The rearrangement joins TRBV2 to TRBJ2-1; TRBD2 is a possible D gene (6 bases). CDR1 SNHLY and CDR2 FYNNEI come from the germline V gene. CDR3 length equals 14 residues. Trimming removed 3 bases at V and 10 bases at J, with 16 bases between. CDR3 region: CASSERSASEEQFF. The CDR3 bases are TGTGCCAGCAGTGAGAGGTCGGCTAGCGAAGAGCAGTTCTTC.

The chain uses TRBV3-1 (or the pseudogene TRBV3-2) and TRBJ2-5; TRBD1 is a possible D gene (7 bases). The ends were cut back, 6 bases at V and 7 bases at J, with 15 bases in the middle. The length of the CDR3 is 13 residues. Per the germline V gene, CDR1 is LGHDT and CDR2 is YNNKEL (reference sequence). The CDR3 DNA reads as TGTGCCAGCAGTGGGGACTGGACAGGGACCCAGTACTTC. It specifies CASSGDWTGTQYF.

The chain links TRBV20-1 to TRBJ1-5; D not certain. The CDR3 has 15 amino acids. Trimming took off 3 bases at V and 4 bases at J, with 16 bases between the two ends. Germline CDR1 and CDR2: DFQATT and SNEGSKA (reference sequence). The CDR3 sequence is CSASREAGRNQPQHF. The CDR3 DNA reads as TGCAGTGCTAGTCGGGAGGCCGGCCGAAATCAGCCCCAGCATTTT.

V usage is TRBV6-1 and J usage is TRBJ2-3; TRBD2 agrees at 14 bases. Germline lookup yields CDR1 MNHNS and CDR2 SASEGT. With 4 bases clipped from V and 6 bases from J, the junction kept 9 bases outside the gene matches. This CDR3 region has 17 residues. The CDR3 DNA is TGTGCCAGCAGTGGTTGGGGACTAGCGGGGGTGGGTGATACGCAGTATTTT. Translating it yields CASSGWGLAGVGDTQYF.

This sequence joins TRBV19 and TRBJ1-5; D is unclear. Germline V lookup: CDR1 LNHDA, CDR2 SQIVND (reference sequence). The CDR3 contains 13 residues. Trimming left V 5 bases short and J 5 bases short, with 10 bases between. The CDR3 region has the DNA TGTGCCAGTAGTGGGCAATCCTATCAGCCCCAGCATTTT. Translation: CASSGQSYQPQHF. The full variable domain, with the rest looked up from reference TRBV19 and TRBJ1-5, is DGGITQSPKYLFRKEGQNVTLSCEQNLNHDAMYWYRQDPGQGLRLIYYSQIVNDFQKGDIAEGYSVSREKKESFPLTVTSAQKNPTAFYLCASSGQSYQPQHFGDGTRLSIL.

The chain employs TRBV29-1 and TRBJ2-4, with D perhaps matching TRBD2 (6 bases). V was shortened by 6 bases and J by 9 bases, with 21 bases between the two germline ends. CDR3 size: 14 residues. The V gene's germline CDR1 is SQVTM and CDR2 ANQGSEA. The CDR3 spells CSVAGTPEGGIQYF. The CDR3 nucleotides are TGCAGCGTCGCCGGGACTCCCGAGGGAGGCATTCAGTACTTC.

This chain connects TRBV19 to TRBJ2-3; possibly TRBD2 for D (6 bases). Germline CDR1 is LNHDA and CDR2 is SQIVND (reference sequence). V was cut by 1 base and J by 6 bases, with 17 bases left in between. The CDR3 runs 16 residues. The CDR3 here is CASSIVGPGGSDTQYF. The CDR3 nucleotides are TGTGCCAGTAGTATAGTCGGCCCTGGGGGGTCTGATACGCAGTATTTT.

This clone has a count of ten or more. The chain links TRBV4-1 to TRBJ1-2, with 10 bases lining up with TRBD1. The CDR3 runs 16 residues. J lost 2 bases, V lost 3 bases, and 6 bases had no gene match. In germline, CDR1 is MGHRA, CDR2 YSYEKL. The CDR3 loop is CASSHSRDRGNYGYTF. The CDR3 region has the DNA TGCGCCAGCAGCCACAGCCGGGACAGGGGAAACTATGGCTACACCTTC.

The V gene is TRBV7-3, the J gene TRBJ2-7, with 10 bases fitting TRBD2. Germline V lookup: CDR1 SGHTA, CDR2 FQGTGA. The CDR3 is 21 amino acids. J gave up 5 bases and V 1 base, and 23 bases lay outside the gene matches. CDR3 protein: CASSLKGGRLAGAQRAHEQYF. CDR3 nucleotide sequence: TGTGCCAGCAGCTTAAAGGGCGGGCGTCTAGCGGGGGCCCAACGAGCCCACGAGCAGTACTTC.

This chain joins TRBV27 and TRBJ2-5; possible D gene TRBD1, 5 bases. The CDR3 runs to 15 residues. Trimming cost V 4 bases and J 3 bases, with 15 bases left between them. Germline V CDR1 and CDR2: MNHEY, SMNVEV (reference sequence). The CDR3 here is CASSYTGKSKETQYF. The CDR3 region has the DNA TGTGCCAGCAGTTACACAGGCAAGTCTAAAGAGACCCAGTACTTC.

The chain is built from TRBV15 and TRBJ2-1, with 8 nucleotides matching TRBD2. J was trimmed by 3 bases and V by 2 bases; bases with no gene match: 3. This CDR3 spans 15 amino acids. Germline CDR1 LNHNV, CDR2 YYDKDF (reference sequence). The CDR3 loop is CATSRSGTSYNEQFF. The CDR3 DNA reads TGTGCCACCAGCAGAAGTGGGACTAGCTACAATGAGCAGTTCTTC.

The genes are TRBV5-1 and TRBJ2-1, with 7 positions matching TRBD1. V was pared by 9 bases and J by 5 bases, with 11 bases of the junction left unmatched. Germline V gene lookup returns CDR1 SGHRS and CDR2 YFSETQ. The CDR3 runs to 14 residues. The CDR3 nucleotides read TGCGCCACCTCACGGACAGGAGAAAACAATGAGCAGTTCTTC. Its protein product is CATSRTGENNEQFF.

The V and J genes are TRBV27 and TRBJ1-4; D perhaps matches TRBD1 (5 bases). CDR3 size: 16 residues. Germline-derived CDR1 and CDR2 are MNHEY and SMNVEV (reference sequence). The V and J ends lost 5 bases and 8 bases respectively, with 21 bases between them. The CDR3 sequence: CASSPPFSGGPEKLFF. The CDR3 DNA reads TGTGCCAGCAGTCCCCCATTCTCCGGGGGTCCAGAAAAACTGTTTTTT.

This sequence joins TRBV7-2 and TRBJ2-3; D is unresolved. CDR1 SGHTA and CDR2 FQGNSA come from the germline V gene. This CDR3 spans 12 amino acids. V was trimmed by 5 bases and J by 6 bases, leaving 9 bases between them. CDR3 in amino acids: CASSPFSDTQYF. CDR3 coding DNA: TGTGCCAGCAGCCCCTTCTCGGATACGCAGTATTTT.